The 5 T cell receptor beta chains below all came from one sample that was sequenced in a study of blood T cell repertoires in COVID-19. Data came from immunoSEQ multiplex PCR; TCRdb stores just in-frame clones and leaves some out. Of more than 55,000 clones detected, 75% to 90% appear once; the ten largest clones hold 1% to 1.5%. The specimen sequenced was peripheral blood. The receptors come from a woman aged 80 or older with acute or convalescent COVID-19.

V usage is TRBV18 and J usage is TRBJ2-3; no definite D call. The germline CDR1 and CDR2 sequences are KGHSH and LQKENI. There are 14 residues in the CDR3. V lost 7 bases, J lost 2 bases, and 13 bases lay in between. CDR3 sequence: CASCRRGDTDTQYF. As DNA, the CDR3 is TGTGCCAGCTGTCGGAGAGGAGACACAGATACGCAGTATTTT.

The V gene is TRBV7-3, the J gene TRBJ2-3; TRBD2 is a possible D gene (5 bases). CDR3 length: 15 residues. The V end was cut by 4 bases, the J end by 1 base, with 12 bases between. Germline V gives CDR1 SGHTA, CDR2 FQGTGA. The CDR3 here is CASSSIFGGTDTQYF. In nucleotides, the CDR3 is TGTGCCAGCAGCTCCATTTTCGGGGGCACAGATACGCAGTATTTT.

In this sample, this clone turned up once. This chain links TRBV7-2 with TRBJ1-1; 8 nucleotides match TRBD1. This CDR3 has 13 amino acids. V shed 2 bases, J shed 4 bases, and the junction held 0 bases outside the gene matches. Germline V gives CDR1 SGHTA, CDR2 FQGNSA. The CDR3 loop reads CASSLTGGTEAFF. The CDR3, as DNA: TGTGCCAGCAGCTTAACAGGGGGCACTGAAGCTTTCTTT.

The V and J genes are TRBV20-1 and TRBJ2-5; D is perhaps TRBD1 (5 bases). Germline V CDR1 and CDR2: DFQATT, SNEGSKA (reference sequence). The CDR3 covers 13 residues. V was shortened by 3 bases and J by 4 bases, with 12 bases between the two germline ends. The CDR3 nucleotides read TGCAGTGCTAGTCAGGGAATGGGAGAGACCCAGTACTTC. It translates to CSASQGMGETQYF.

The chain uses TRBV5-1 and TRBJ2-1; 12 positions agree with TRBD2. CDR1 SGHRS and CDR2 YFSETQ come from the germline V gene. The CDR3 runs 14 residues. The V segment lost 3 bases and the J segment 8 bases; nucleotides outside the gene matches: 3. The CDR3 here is CASSSGTSGYEQFF. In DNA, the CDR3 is TGCGCCAGCAGCTCCGGGACTAGCGGGTATGAGCAGTTCTTC.